This TCR beta chain was documented in a study of blood T cell repertoires in COVID-19. Study at large: Acute and convalescent COVID-19 specimens originated in the United States, Italy and Spain. Sources were T cells, B-cell-depleted T cells, or PBMCs; the material itself was cDNA or gDNA.

TCRdb keeps only in-frame clones here, not all; method: immunoSEQ multiplex PCR. The sample yields over 100,000 clones, 86% seen once. Trimming cost V 3 bases and J 0 bases, with 5 bases left between them. This CDR3 comprises 13 residues. The germline gives CDR1 SGDLS, CDR2 YYNGEE. The J gene is TRBJ2-3, the V gene TRBV9; the D is unclear. Sample: peripheral blood. The origin of this receptor is a man aged 40-55 years with acute or convalescent COVID-19. As DNA, the CDR3 is TGTGCCAGCAGCGGGGCGAGCACAGATACGCAGTATTTT. Encoded protein: CASSGASTDTQYF.